This TCR beta chain was sequenced for a study of cytomegalovirus exposure and HLA in healthy donors. Germline CDR1 reads SEHNR; CDR2 reads FQNEAQ (reference sequence). Trimming took off 4 bases at V and 4 bases at J, with 13 bases between the two ends. The CDR3 totals 14 residues. The primer mix had 60 Vbeta and 13 Jbeta primers. TCRdb keeps only in-frame clones here, not all; method: immunoSEQ multiplex PCR. The sample shows roughly 60,000 clones, around three quarters of them seen only once. Turning to this clone: Its cognate antigen is unknown.

Whole-study results and caveats: As immune exposure information, only CMV serostatus was available.

This sequence was found in a woman between 55 and 75 years old in good health and CMV-seropositive. The sequenced sample consisted of PBMCs. This rearrangement joins TRBV7-9 to TRBJ1-2; weak D call: TRBD1 (6 bases). As DNA, the CDR3 is TGTGCCAGCAGCTCTACAGGACAGTCCTATGGCTACACCTTC. The encoded protein is CASSSTGQSYGYTF.